Listed below are T cell receptor beta chains from one sample, sequenced in a study of cytomegalovirus exposure and HLA in healthy donors. Assay: immunoSEQ multiplex PCR; the TCRdb copy retains only in-frame clones and omits some. The data hold some 150,000 clones, with about 70% observed a single time. The sample consisted of PBMCs. The receptors derive from a man aged 55 to 70 in good health and CMV-seronegative. Each CDR3 is given with its conserved first and last residue. The D gene is left open where the match is weak. Only some rows state a clone size, as once, few, many or a class for expanded clones.

TRBJ2-7	TRBV10-1	NA	NA	TGCGCCAGCAGTGAGAGAGGCTACGAGCAGTACTTC	CASSERGYEQYF
TRBJ2-3	TRBV2	NA	NA	TGTGCCAGCGGGGCGGGAAGCACAGATACGCAGTATTTT	CASGAGSTDTQYF
TRBJ1-1	TRBV2	NA	NA	TGTGCCAGCAGTGGACAGAGGAACACTGAAGCTTTCTTT	CASSGQRNTEAFF
TRBJ1-5	TRBV4-3	few	NA	TGCGCCAGCAGCCAAGAGAGGGTTAGTCAGCCCCAGCATTTT	CASSQERVSQPQHF
TRBJ2-1	TRBV18	NA	TRBD1	TGTGCCAGCTCACCAGGGACAGTTGGCCGTGAGCAGTTCTTC	CASSPGTVGREQFF
TRBJ1-2	TRBV10-3	NA	NA	TGTGCCATCGATACCGGGCGGGCTCAAGCCCCTGATGGCTACACCTTC	CAIDTGRAQAPDGYTF
TRBJ2-1	TRBV28	NA	NA	TGTGCCAGCAGTTTCGGAGATAATGAGCAGTTCTTC	CASSFGDNEQFF
TRBJ1-1	TRBV4-1	few	TRBD1	TGCGCCAGCACGTGGACAGGAGGGAACACTGAAGCTTTCTTT	CASTWTGGNTEAFF
TRBJ2-7	TRBV5-1	NA	TRBD2	TGCGCCAGCAGCTTGGGGGCTAGCGGGGCTTCCTACGAGCAGTACTTC	CASSLGASGASYEQYF
TRBJ2-2	TRBV7-2	NA	NA	TGTGCCAGCAGCACTTCGACAGTCGTCACCGGGGAGCTGTTTTTT	CASSTSTVVTGELFF
TRBJ1-1	TRBV18	few	NA	TGTGCCAGCTCAACGACGACAGCTATCAACACTGAAGCTTTCTTT	CASSTTTAINTEAFF
TRBJ1-4	TRBV11-2	NA	NA	TGTGCCAGCAGGACTCTAAAGAATGAAAAACTGTTTTTT	CASRTLKNEKLFF
TRBJ2-2	TRBV7-3	NA	NA	TGTGCCAGCAGCCAAATTCCCGGGGAGCTGTTTTTT	CASSQIPGELFF
TRBJ2-7	TRBV4-3	NA	TRBD2	TGCGCCAGCAGCCAGGATCCCGGAACCGAGCGGGAGTGGTCCTACGAGCAGTACTTC	CASSQDPGTEREWSYEQYF
TRBJ2-5	TRBV6-5	NA	NA	TGTGCCAGCATCCGGGACTCCGGTTCTAAAGAGACCCAGTACTTC	CASIRDSGSKETQYF
TRBJ2-7	TRBV6-6	NA	NA	TGTGCCAGCAGCCGAAACAGCTACGAGCAGTACTTC	CASSRNSYEQYF
TRBJ2-6	TRBV27	NA	NA	TGTGCCAGCAGTTTGATGAGGGGGTCTGGGGCCAACGTCCTGACTTTC	CASSLMRGSGANVLTF
TRBJ2-1	TRBV7-3	NA	TRBD2	TGTGCCAGCAGCCCCTACATAGCGGGAGAAGGGCCCAATGAGCAGTTCTTC	CASSPYIAGEGPNEQFF
TRBJ2-5	TRBV5-1	NA	NA	TGCGCCAGCAGCTTGACCGTCGCGGGAGAGACCCAGTACTTC	CASSLTVAGETQYF
TRBJ2-3	TRBV5-1	NA	NA	TGCGCCAGCAGCTTGGGGGGCGTGGATACGCAGTATTTT	CASSLGGVDTQYF
TRBJ1-1	TRBV19	NA	TRBD1	TGTGCCAGTAGGGGACAGGGGGCCGGTACTGAAGCTTTCTTT	CASRGQGAGTEAFF
TRBJ2-6	TRBV2	NA	NA	TGTGCCAGCAGTGACTGGGCGTCTGGGGCCAACGTCCTGACTTTC	CASSDWASGANVLTF
TRBJ1-1	TRBV19	NA	TRBD1	TGTGCCAGTAGTATAGGGGACAGGATGCCCACTGAAGCTTTCTTT	CASSIGDRMPTEAFF
TRBJ1-1	TRBV5-1	NA	NA	TGCGCCAGCGCAATGGGGGGGAACACTGAAGCTTTCTTT	CASAMGGNTEAFF
TRBJ1-1	TRBV9	NA	TRBD1	TGTGCCAGCAGCGCCGGGACAGCGGTCGAAGCTTTCTTT	CASSAGTAVEAFF
TRBJ2-7	TRBV5-1	NA	TRBD2	TGCGCCAGCGGGGCTAGCGGGGTCTACGAGCAGTACTTC	CASGASGVYEQYF
TRBJ2-7	TRBV5-5	NA	TRBD1	TGTGCCAGCAGCCTAGTGGGACAGGCCTACGAGCAGTACTTC	CASSLVGQAYEQYF
TRBJ1-1	TRBV7-8	few	NA	TGTGCCAGCAGCTTAGATTCCCCGGACACTGAAGCTTTCTTT	CASSLDSPDTEAFF
TRBJ2-7	TRBV15	NA	NA	TGTGCCACCAGCAGAGCCATAGGACAGTACGAGCAGTACTTC	CATSRAIGQYEQYF
TRBJ1-5	TRBV2	NA	TRBD1	TGTGCCAGCAGTTTTGTACAGGGGGAGCCCCAGCATTTT	CASSFVQGEPQHF
TRBJ2-7	TRBV28	NA	NA	TGTGCCAGCAGTCCTCCCACATTGAGCGAGTACTTC	CASSPPTLSEYF
TRBJ2-6	TRBV23-1	NA	NA	TGCGCCAGCAGTCACGGCGGGGCTGGGGCCAACGTCCTGACTTTC	CASSHGGAGANVLTF
TRBJ2-7	TRBV25-1	NA	TRBD1	TGTGCCAGCAGTGAATCGACAGGGGGCCCCTACGAGCAGTACTTC	CASSESTGGPYEQYF
TRBJ2-3	TRBV11-2	NA	TRBD1	TGTGCCAGCAGCTTAGTCGCAGGGGGCGCGGATACGCAGTATTTT	CASSLVAGGADTQYF
TRBJ2-7	TRBV30	NA	NA	TGTGCCTGGAGTAGTCGAAGGAGCTACGAGCAGTACTTC	CAWSSRRSYEQYF
TRBJ1-2	TRBV15	NA	TRBD1	TGTGCCACCAGCCTTGAGGGGGCCAGCTATGGCTACACCTTC	CATSLEGASYGYTF
TRBJ2-1	TRBV5-1	NA	NA	TGCGCCAGCAGCGTACAATCACAGGACAATGAGCAGTTCTTC	CASSVQSQDNEQFF
TRBJ1-2	TRBV25-1	few	NA	TGTGCCAGCAGTGAGACAGAACGGAGCTATGGCTACACCTTC	CASSETERSYGYTF
TRBJ1-1	TRBV4-2	once	NA	TGTGCCAGCAGCCAAGATAGGACGGACATGAACACTGAAGCTTTCTTT	CASSQDRTDMNTEAFF